A selection of T cell receptor beta chains follows, all from one sample in a study of T cell changes during pregnancy in multiple sclerosis. Measured with immunoSEQ multiplex PCR; TCRdb has only the in-frame clones, and not every one. The sample consists of tens of thousands of clones, approximately 90% of them appearing once. The material sequenced was CD4+ T cells from peripheral blood mononuclear cells, taken before pregnancy. The receptor set was obtained from a female donor with multiple sclerosis, enrolled in a pregnancy study. Both conserved end residues are part of each CDR3. Fields, in order: clone size, V gene, J gene, D gene, CDR3 protein, CDR3 DNA. D genes are given only for firm matches. Size is omitted from some rows. Given values are once, few, many or a class for expanded clones.

size: NA
V: TRBV6-5
J: TRBJ1-6
D: TRBD1
CDR3: CASRRQGNSPLHF
DNA: TGTGCCAGCAGAAGACAGGGGAATTCACCCCTCCACTTT

size: NA
V: TRBV7-9
J: TRBJ1-1
D: NA
CDR3: CALDKESPEAFF
DNA: TGTGCACTTGACAAAGAGAGCCCTGAAGCTTTCTTT

size: NA
V: TRBV19
J: TRBJ2-5
D: TRBD2
CDR3: CASSPSGRASPQETQYF
DNA: TGTGCCAGTAGTCCGAGCGGGAGGGCTTCCCCTCAAGAGACCCAGTACTTC

size: NA
V: TRBV6-1
J: TRBJ2-3
D: NA
CDR3: CASREDSTSTDTQYF
DNA: TGTGCCAGCAGGGAAGACAGCACTAGCACAGATACGCAGTATTTT

size: NA
V: TRBV5-4
J: TRBJ2-3
D: NA
CDR3: CASSLGSSTDTQYF
DNA: TGTGCCAGCAGCTTGGGCAGTAGCACAGATACGCAGTATTTT

size: once
V: TRBV6-1
J: TRBJ1-2
D: TRBD1
CDR3: CASRTGQGDYGYTF
DNA: TGTGCCTCCAGGACAGGGCAGGGCGACTATGGCTACACCTTC

size: NA
V: TRBV20-1
J: TRBJ2-1
D: NA
CDR3: CSAQGEPFPFF
DNA: TGCAGTGCACAGGGCGAACCATTCCCGTTCTTC

size: NA
V: TRBV5-5
J: TRBJ1-5
D: TRBD1
CDR3: CASSLVGPPGGSQPQHF
DNA: TGTGCCAGCAGCTTGGTAGGCCCCCCAGGGGGGAGTCAGCCCCAGCATTTT

size: NA
V: TRBV10-3
J: TRBJ2-1
D: TRBD2
CDR3: CASSNPPGLETNEQFF
DNA: TGTGCCAGCTCCAACCCACCGGGACTAGAGACGAATGAGCAGTTCTTC

size: NA
V: TRBV14
J: TRBJ1-1
D: TRBD1
CDR3: CASSLDRGNLNTEAFF
DNA: TGTGCCAGCAGCCTCGACAGGGGGAATTTGAACACTGAAGCTTTCTTT

size: NA
V: TRBV19
J: TRBJ2-7
D: TRBD1
CDR3: CASSPKGQAAFSYEQYF
DNA: TGTGCCAGTAGTCCCAAAGGACAGGCCGCGTTTTCCTACGAGCAGTACTTC

size: few
V: TRBV12-5
J: TRBJ1-1
D: NA
CDR3: CASGSLPGNTEAFF
DNA: TGTGCTAGTGGTTCCCTTCCCGGGAACACTGAAGCTTTCTTT

size: NA
V: TRBV4-3
J: TRBJ1-2
D: TRBD1
CDR3: CASSQGTGTGGGGYTF
DNA: TGCGCCAGCAGCCAAGGAACCGGGACAGGGGGCGGTGGCTACACCTTC

size: NA
V: TRBV7-2
J: TRBJ1-4
D: TRBD1
CDR3: CASTYDRGASEKLFF
DNA: TGTGCCAGCACCTATGACAGGGGTGCTAGTGAAAAACTGTTTTTT

size: NA
V: TRBV15
J: TRBJ1-3
D: NA
CDR3: CATSRRQATGNTIYF
DNA: TGTGCCACCAGCAGGCGACAGGCGACCGGAAACACCATATATTTT

size: NA
V: TRBV6-5
J: TRBJ1-2
D: TRBD1
CDR3: CASSSDRGLDYGYTF
DNA: TGTGCCAGCAGTTCGGACAGGGGGTTGGACTATGGCTACACCTTC

size: NA
V: TRBV7-2
J: TRBJ1-2
D: NA
CDR3: CASSQGVGASYGYTF
DNA: TGTGCCAGCAGCCAAGGTGTGGGGGCCAGCTATGGCTACACCTTC

size: NA
V: TRBV19
J: TRBJ1-5
D: NA
CDR3: CASSIEQGRGYQPQHF
DNA: TGTGCCAGTAGTATAGAACAGGGTCGAGGGTATCAGCCCCAGCATTTT

size: NA
V: TRBV11-1
J: TRBJ2-1
D: TRBD2
CDR3: CASSLERAGGGNEQFF
DNA: TGTGCCAGCAGCTTAGAGCGCGCGGGAGGGGGCAATGAGCAGTTCTTC

size: NA
V: TRBV7-3
J: TRBJ2-7
D: TRBD2
CDR3: CASSSIVPTSGSYEQYF
DNA: TGTGCCAGCAGCTCAATTGTTCCGACTAGCGGGAGCTACGAGCAGTACTTC

size: NA
V: TRBV13
J: TRBJ2-3
D: NA
CDR3: CASSLGAGSTDTQYF
DNA: TGTGCCAGCAGCTTAGGGGCCGGGAGCACAGATACGCAGTATTTT

size: once
V: TRBV2
J: TRBJ1-2
D: NA
CDR3: CASRGDLTPYGYTF
DNA: TGTGCCAGCAGGGGAGACCTGACCCCCTATGGCTACACCTTC

size: once
V: TRBV28
J: TRBJ1-5
D: TRBD1
CDR3: CASSPRGTGSINQPQHF
DNA: TGTGCCAGCAGCCCTCGGGGGACAGGGTCGATCAATCAGCCCCAGCATTTT

size: NA
V: TRBV5-5
J: TRBJ2-2
D: NA
CDR3: CASSFLAVITGELFF
DNA: TGTGCCAGCAGCTTTTTAGCCGTAATAACCGGGGAGCTGTTTTTT

size: NA
V: TRBV9
J: TRBJ2-5
D: NA
CDR3: CASSVDGTGTETQYF
DNA: TGTGCCAGCAGCGTAGATGGTACAGGGACAGAGACCCAGTACTTC

size: NA
V: TRBV5-4
J: TRBJ1-2
D: TRBD1
CDR3: CASSLRDRSSYGYTF
DNA: TGTGCCAGCAGCCTCCGGGACAGATCCTCCTATGGCTACACCTTC

size: NA
V: TRBV11-1
J: TRBJ2-1
D: TRBD1
CDR3: CASTLGGQGRDEQFF
DNA: TGTGCCAGCACCTTAGGGGGACAGGGAAGGGATGAGCAGTTCTTC

size: NA
V: TRBV7-3
J: TRBJ2-1
D: TRBD1
CDR3: CASSATGASSYNEQFF
DNA: TGTGCCAGCAGCGCGACAGGGGCGAGCTCCTACAATGAGCAGTTCTTC

size: NA
V: TRBV13
J: TRBJ1-1
D: NA
CDR3: CASSLGITEAFF
DNA: TGTGCCAGCAGCTTAGGCATCACTGAAGCTTTCTTT

size: NA
V: TRBV5-1
J: TRBJ2-3
D: NA
CDR3: CASSLTAAPTDTQYF
DNA: TGCGCCAGCAGCTTGACAGCGGCCCCCACAGATACGCAGTATTTT

size: NA
V: TRBV11-2
J: TRBJ2-7
D: NA
CDR3: CASSLGGQGLEQYF
DNA: TGTGCCAGCAGCTTAGGGGGCCAGGGACTCGAGCAGTACTTC

size: NA
V: TRBV18
J: TRBJ1-5
D: TRBD1
CDR3: CASSPGGQGLLAQHF
DNA: TGTGCCAGCTCACCAGGGGGACAGGGTCTTCTAGCCCAGCATTTT

size: NA
V: TRBV5-4
J: TRBJ2-7
D: TRBD1
CDR3: CASTTRRPGQGTAEQYF
DNA: TGTGCCAGCACAACGAGACGTCCGGGACAGGGGACGGCCGAGCAGTACTTC